The entry below gives a single T cell receptor (beta chain) sequence along with its context. Its antigen is still unknown. PCR was performed using 60 Vbeta and 13 Jbeta primers. The data were produced by immunoSEQ multiplex PCR, yet TCRdb's version contains in-frame clones alone and is incomplete. This table holds 110,000 or so clones, roughly 80% found once. Trimming removed 6 bases from V and 3 bases from J, with 11 bases in between. The germline CDR1 and CDR2 sequences are MNHEY and SVGAGI. This CDR3 has 14 residues. The data were obtained in a study of cytomegalovirus exposure and HLA in healthy donors. General observations from the study: Common viral pathogens (according to a later analysis) appeared linked to several of the most significant clusters. Prediction of most subjects' HLA-A and HLA-B alleles by TCR beta sequences was reportedly accurate. As confirmed in vitro, a few CMV-associated chains were specific for CMV antigens.

This chain links TRBV6-5 with TRBJ1-4, with D maybe TRBD1 (6 bases). The TCR originated in a man aged 45 to 65 in good health and CMV-seropositive. Sequenced: PBMCs. CDR3 sequence: CASRPGVANEKLFF. The CDR3 region has the DNA TGTGCCAGCAGACCAGGGGTAGCTAATGAAAAACTGTTTTTT.